Detailed here is one T cell receptor (beta chain). The entry originates in a study of blood T cell repertoires in COVID-19. The CDR3 sequence is 16 residues long. V gave up 8 bases and J gave up 3 bases, with 19 bases separating them. Germline CDR1 SEHNR, CDR2 FQNEAQ (reference sequence). The data were produced by immunoSEQ multiplex PCR, yet TCRdb's version contains in-frame clones alone and is incomplete. The sample contains 200,000 to 300,000 clones, 75% to 95% of which appear only once. Sequencing was done on a sample of peripheral blood. The TCR comes from a person aged 18-35 years with COVID-19, enrolled during active disease. The V gene is TRBV7-9, the J gene TRBJ2-2; D may be TRBD2 (6 bases). As DNA, the CDR3 is TGTGCCAGCGACCTTTGGAGGGGAAGTGACACCGGGGAGCTGTTTTTT. Amino acid sequence: CASDLWRGSDTGELFF.